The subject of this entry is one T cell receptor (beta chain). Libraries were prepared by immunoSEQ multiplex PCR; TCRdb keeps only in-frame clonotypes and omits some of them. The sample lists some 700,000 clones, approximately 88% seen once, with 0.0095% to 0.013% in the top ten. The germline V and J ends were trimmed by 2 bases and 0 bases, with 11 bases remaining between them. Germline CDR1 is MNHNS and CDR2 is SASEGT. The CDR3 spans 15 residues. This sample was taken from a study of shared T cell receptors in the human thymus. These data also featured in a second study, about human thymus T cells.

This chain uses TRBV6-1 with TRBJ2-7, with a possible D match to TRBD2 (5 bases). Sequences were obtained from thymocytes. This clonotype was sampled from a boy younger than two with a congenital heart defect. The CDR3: CASSELEASSYEQYF. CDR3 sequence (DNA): TGTGCCAGCAGTGAATTGGAGGCGAGCTCCTACGAGCAGTACTTC.